This TCR beta chain was sequenced in a study of T-cell memory formation after mild COVID-19 (dated by TCRdb to about 2021). At the level of the whole study: Most TCR sequence clusters were specific to one of the two donors. In a couple of donors, T-cell clones that expanded and contracted after mild COVID-19 were followed by sequencing TCRalpha and TCRbeta repertoires longitudinally. The cohort was made up of two young adult volunteers, one female and one male, who were previously healthy. The study at large found these results: The study included only a couple of mild cases, and larger cohorts that include severe cases with pre-infection samples were judged to be necessary. Contracting CD4+ clones were located mainly in the CM and EM memory subsets, whereas CD8+ clones were found to be enriched in EMRA. The detection of some responding clones in pre-infection memory suggests that pre-existing cross-reactive memory T cells joined the SARS-CoV-2 response. Whether the second-wave clones peaking on day 37 were SARS-CoV-2 specific was not confirmed. Clones that contracted from day 15 to 85 showed balanced CD4/CD8 phenotypes, whereas a second wave of clones that expanded from day 15 to 37 leaned towards CD4+.

Data came from an Illumina NovaSeq 6000. TCRalpha and TCRbeta cDNA libraries were built by 5'RACE with constant-segment primers, adding sample barcodes and unique molecular identifiers. Trizol reagent was used to extract RNA from every sample. The libraries were amplified in two PCR steps, and the second step added a second sample barcode and Illumina TruSeq adapters. Sequencing of the libraries was done on an Illumina NovaSeq, producing 2 x 150 bp paired-end reads. For the original study's pipeline: The reads were demultiplexed and collapsed into UMI-guided consensus sequences using migec v1.2.7. With mixcr v2.1.11, UMI consensuses were aligned to TRA and TRB V and J templates and assembled into clonotypes. Expanded or contracted clonotypes were those called significant by both edgeR and NoisET, with noise models trained on biological replicates. For edgeR calls, the cutoffs were a false discovery rate-adjusted p below 0.01 and a log2 fold-change threshold of 1. As an exploratory analysis of dynamics, max-normalized trajectories of the 1000 most abundant clonotypes were examined with PCA combined with hierarchical clustering. Separately sequenced CD4+ and CD8+ repertoires were used to assign a CD4 or CD8 phenotype to each responding clone. The public sequencing data were trimmed at Q25 with fastp and processed into clonotypes with MiXCR by TCRdb, which kept only in-frame beta chains. Entries that share a CDR3 protein sequence are merged under the most common genes and DNA. TCRdb, rather than the study authors, made the V and J calls. Across this sample there are a few hundred thousand distinct CDR3 sequences, with over 20% seen only once. Around 13% of the sample comes from the top ten.

Spanning cysteine to phenylalanine, the CDR3 consists of 12 amino acids. The DNA shown is the 36-base CDR3, in frame from base 1. Trimming takes 1 base from V and 11 bases from J, and the germline ends sit 12 bases apart. The germline V gene (reference sequence) sets CDR1 to SGHKS and CDR2 to YYEKEE. This clonotype has a handful of counts. There is no known antigen for this receptor. Base qualities are not recorded, but no much larger clone differs from it by a single base. Ficoll-Paque density gradient centrifugation was used to isolate PBMCs. The sequence was obtained from an adult woman who had mild COVID-19 (a few samples of this study predate the infection). The sample titles of this study are shuffled in the database, so cell type and time point are left out; the donor was told from shared clones. The sequence is built from TRBV5-5 and TRBJ1-1, with no confident D gene call. Sequenced: PBMCs or a T cell subset sorted from them (not recorded which). The CDR3 sequence is CASSLIVTAAFF. The DNA sequence is given as TGTGCCAGCAGCTTGATTGTGACTGCGGCTTTCTTT.